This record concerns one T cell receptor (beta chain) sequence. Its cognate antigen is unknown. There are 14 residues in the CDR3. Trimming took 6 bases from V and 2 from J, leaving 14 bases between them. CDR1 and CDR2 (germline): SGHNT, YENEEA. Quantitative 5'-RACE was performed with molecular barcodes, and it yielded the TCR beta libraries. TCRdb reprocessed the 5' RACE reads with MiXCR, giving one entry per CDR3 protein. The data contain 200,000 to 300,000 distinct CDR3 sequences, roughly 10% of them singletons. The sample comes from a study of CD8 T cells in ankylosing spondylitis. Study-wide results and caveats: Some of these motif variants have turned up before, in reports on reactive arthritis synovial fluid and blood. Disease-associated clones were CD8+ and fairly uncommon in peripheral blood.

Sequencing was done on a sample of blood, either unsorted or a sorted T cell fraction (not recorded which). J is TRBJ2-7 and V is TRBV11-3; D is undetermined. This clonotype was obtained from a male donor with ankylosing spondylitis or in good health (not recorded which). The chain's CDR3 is CASRPGGITYEQYF. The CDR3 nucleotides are TGTGCCAGCAGACCCGGTGGCATCACCTACGAGCAGTACTTC.